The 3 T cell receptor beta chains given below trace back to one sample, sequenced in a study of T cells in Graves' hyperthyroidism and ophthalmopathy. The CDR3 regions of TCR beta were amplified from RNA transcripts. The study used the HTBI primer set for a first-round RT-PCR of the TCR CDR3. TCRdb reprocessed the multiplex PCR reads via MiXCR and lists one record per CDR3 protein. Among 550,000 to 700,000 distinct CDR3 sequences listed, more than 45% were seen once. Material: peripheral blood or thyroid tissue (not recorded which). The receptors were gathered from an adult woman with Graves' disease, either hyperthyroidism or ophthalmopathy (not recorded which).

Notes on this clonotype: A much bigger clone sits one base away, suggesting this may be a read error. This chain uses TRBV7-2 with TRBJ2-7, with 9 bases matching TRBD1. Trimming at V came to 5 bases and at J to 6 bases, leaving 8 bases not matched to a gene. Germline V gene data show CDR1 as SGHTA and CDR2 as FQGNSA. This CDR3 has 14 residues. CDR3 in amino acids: CASSPGTGSLEQYF. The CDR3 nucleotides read TGTGCCAGCAGCCCCGGGACAGGGAGTCTCGAGCAGTACTTC.

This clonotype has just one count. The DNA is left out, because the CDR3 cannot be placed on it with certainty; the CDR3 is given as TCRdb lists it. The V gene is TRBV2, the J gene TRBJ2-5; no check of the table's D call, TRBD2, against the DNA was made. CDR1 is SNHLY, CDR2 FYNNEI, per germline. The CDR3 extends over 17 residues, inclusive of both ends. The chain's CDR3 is CACSARDIGTSGETQYF.

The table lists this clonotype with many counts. The CDR3 spells CASSLGRRVQYF. CDR3 in DNA: TGTGCCAGCAGCTTGGGTAGGAGGGTTCAGTACTTC. This chain connects TRBV5-6 to TRBJ2-7, with a possible D match to TRBD2 (6 bases). V lost 0 bases and J lost 10, with 11 bases in between. The CDR3 loop spans 12 amino acids. Germline loops: CDR1 SGHDT, CDR2 YYEEEE.